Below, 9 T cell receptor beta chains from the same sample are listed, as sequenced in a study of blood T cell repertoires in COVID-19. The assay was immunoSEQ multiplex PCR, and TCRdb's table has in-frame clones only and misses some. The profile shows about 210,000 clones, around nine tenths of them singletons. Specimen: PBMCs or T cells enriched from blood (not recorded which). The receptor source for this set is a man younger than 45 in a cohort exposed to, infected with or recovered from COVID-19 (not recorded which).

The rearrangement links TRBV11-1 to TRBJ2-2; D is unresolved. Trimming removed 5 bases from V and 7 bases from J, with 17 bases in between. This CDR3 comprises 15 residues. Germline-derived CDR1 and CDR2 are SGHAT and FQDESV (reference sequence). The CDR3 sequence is CASSLLSSPHGELFF. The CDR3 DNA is TGTGCCAGCAGCCTGCTTAGCTCCCCCCACGGGGAGCTGTTTTTT.

CDR3 nucleotide sequence: TGTGCCAGCAGTCCAGCCGCGGGCTCTGGAAACACCATATATTTT. It translates to CASSPAAGSGNTIYF. The rearrangement uses TRBV7-6 and TRBJ1-3, with unresolved D. The CDR3 extends over 15 amino acids. The germline V gene has CDR1 SGHVS and CDR2 FNYEAQ. V lost 6 bases and J 0 bases, leaving 12 bases between the germline ends.

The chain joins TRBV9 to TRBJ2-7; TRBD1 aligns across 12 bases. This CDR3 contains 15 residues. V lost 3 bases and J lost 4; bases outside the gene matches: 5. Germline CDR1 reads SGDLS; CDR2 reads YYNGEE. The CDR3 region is CASSGGQGARYEQYF. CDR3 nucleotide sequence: TGTGCCAGCAGCGGGGGACAGGGGGCGCGATACGAGCAGTACTTC.

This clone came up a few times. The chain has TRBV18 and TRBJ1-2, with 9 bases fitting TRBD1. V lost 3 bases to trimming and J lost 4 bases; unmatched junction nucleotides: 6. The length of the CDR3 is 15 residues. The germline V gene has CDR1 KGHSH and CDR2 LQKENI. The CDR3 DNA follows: TGTGCCAGCTCACCCCGACAGGGGGATAGCTATGGCTACACCTTC. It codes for CASSPRQGDSYGYTF.

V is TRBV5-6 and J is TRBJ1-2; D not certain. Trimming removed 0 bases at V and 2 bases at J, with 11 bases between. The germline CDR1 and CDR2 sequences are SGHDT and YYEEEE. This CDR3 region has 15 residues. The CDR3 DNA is TGTGCCAGCAGCTTGGTACAGACTAACAACTATGGCTACACCTTC. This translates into CASSLVQTNNYGYTF.

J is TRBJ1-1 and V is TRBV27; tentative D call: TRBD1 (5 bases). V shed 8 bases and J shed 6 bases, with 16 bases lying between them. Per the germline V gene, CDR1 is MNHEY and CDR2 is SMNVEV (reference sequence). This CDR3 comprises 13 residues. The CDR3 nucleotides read TGTGCCAGCGGTAGGGGCGCCGGTCCTGAAGCTTTCTTT. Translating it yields CASGRGAGPEAFF.

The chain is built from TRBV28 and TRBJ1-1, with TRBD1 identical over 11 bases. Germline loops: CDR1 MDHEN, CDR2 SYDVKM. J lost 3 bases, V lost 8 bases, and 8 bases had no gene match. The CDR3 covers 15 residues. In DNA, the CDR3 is TGTGCCAGCGTGAGAGGGACAGGGGGGTACACTGAAGCTTTCTTT. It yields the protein CASVRGTGGYTEAFF. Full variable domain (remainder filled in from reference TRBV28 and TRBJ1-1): DVKVTQSSRYLVKRTGEKVFLECVQDMDHENMFWYRQDPGLGLRLIYFSYDVKMKEKGDIPEGYSVSREKKERFSLILESASTNQTSMYLCASVRGTGGYTEAFFGQGTRLTVV.

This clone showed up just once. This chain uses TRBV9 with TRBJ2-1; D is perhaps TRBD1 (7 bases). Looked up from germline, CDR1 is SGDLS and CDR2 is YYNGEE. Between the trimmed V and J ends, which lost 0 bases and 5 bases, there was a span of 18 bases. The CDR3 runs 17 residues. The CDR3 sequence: CASSVVGGGGVNNEQFF. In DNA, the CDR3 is TGTGCCAGCAGCGTAGTAGGGGGCGGCGGGGTGAACAATGAGCAGTTCTTC.

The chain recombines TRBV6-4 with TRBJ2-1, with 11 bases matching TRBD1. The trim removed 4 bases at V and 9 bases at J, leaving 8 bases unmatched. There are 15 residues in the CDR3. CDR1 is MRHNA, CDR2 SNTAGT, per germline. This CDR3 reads CASSVGQGARSEQFF. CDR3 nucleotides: TGTGCCAGCAGTGTTGGACAGGGGGCGCGGAGTGAGCAGTTCTTC.